The T cell receptor beta chain under discussion was sequenced for a study of T cells in Graves' hyperthyroidism and ophthalmopathy. Overall study findings and caveats: Most expanded thyroid clonotypes above 0.001 also appeared in blood.

This clonotype was detected ten times or more. Antigen: not known. Amplified TCR beta CDR3 regions derived from RNA transcripts. The HTBI primer set was used in a first-round RT-PCR of the TCR CDR3. TCRdb independently ran MiXCR on the multiplex PCR reads; one entry per CDR3 protein. The table has around 340,000 distinct CDR3 sequences, 15% to 20% seen once. Diagnosis of hyperthyroidism was new in patients aged 18 to 65, and its duration was under 2 months. The germline V gene has CDR1 GTSNPN and CDR2 SVGIG (reference sequence). The CDR3 length is 12 residues. Trimming took 2 bases from V and 7 from J; bases not matched to a gene: 4.

The clonotype was recovered from a woman in her forties or fifties with Graves' hyperthyroidism. Sequenced material: blood. The chain employs TRBV30 and TRBJ1-1, with 7 bases identical to TRBD1. CDR3 sequence reads: CAWSQQGNEAFF. The CDR3 DNA reads as TGTGCCTGGAGTCAACAGGGGAATGAAGCTTTCTTT.